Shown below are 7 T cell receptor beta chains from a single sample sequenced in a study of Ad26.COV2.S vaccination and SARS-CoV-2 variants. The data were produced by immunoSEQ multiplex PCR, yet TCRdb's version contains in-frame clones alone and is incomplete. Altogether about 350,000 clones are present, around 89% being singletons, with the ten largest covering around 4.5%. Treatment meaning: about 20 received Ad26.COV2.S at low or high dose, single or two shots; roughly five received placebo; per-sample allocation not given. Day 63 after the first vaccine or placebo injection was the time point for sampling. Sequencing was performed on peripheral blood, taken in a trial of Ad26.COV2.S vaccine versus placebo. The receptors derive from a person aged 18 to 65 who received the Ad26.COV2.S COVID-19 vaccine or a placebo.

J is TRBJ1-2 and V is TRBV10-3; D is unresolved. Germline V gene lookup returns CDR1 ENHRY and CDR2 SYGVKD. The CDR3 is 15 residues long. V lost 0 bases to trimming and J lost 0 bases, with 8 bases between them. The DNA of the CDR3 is TGTGCCATCAGTGAGTCGGCGGCAGCTAACTATGGCTACACCTTC. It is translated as CAISESAAANYGYTF.

The DNA of the CDR3 is TGCGCCAGCAGCTTGGACGGACAGGGCGCAACTAATGAAAAACTGTTTTTT. Its translation is CASSLDGQGATNEKLFF. V is TRBV5-1 and J is TRBJ1-4; TRBD1 matches at 8 bases. This CDR3 has 17 residues. J gave up 0 bases and V 0 bases, and 4 bases lay outside the gene matches. Germline V gene data show CDR1 as SGHRS and CDR2 as YFSETQ.

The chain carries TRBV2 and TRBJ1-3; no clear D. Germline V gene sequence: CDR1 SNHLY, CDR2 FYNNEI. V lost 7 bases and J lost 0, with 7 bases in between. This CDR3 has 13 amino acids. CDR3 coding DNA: TGTGCCAGCAACGGCGACTCTGGAAACACCATATATTTT. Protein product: CASNGDSGNTIYF.

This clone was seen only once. In nucleotides, the CDR3 is TGTGCCAGCAGCCCCGGGAAAGCACTAGCGGGAGTTAGGGTCTACAATGAGCAGTTCTTC. It specifies CASSPGKALAGVRVYNEQFF. The J gene is TRBJ2-1, the V gene TRBV14, with TRBD2 matching 11 bases. The CDR3 is made up of 20 amino acids. CDR1 and CDR2 from the germline V gene are SGHDN and FVKESK. J gave up 3 bases and V 4 bases, and 17 bases lay outside the gene matches.

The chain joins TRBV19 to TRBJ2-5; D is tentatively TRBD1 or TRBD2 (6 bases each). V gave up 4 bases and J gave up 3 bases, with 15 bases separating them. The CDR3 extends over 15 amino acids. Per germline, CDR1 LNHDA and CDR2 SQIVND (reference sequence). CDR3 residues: CASSKSEGEEETQYF. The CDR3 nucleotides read TGTGCCAGTAGTAAGTCGGAGGGGGAAGAAGAGACCCAGTACTTC.

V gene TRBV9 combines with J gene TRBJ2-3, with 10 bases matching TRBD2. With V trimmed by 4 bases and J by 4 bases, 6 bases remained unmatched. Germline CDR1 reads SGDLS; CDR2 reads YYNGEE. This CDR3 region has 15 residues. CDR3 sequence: CASSTSGRGADTQYF. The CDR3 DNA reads TGTGCCAGCAGCACCAGCGGGAGGGGTGCAGATACGCAGTATTTT.

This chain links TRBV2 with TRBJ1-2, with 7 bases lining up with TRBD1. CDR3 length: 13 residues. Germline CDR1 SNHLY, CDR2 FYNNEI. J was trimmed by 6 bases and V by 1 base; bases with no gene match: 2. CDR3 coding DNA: TGTGCCAGCAGTGAAGAACAGGGGCATGGCTACACCTTC. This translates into CASSEEQGHGYTF.